This TCR beta chain was retrieved from a study of shared clonotypes between healthy human individuals (dated by TCRdb to about 2020). As for the study more broadly: The cohort comprised two women and three men aged 18 to 49 years. Per donor, three plates each were used for CD4 naive and CD4 memory, two for CD8 naive, and one for CD8 memory. To estimate repertoire size and how much clonotypes are shared between individuals, the study performed deep sequencing of blood TCR repertoires from roughly five healthy adults. Leukapheresis yielded between about 0.9 and 9 billion PBMCs per donor. Different laboratories and diverse techniques were used to prepare libraries and sequence TCR repertoires, to increase sequencing depth and limit assay-specific biases.

Concerning this clone: Its antigen remains unidentified. No clone much larger than this one lies a single base away; base qualities are absent.

Spanning cysteine to phenylalanine, the CDR3 consists of 15 amino acids. Kept here is only the CDR3 DNA, which spans 45 bases and is read in frame from base 1. CDR1 and CDR2 are drawn from the germline V gene: SGDLS, YYNGEE. Deletion took 0 bases off V and 2 bases off J, with a span of 9 bases between the germline ends. Paper-wide results and their limitations: Pairwise subsampling led to the expectation that sequencing depth would affect the degree of clonotype sharing among donors. Because the study included only a small number of donors, the genetic and exposure-history diversity represented was limited. Higher generation probabilities were observed for clonotypes shared by all four sorted-subset donors than for non-shared clonotypes. Even with the large sequencing depth, rarefaction of the sorted-subset datasets indicated that sequencing was incomplete. Naive subsets generally had larger estimated clonotype richness than memory subsets did. Sampling was restricted to blood, and TCR repertoires in tissue are likely to differ from TCR repertoires in blood. Sharing across several donors was observed for around 4.8% of naive CD4, 3% to 4% of naive CD8, roughly 2.4% of memory CD4, and roughly 0.4% of memory CD8 clonotypes.

TCR CDR3 regions were amplified from genomic DNA by multiplex PCR using the deep immunoSEQ assay. For each cell subset, the extracted genomic DNA was distributed evenly across all wells of several immunoSEQ 96-well plates, and each plate served as one replicate. Each replicate PCR for sorted subsets received roughly 0.2 ug genomic DNA, equal to about 29,000 T cell genomes. The purified libraries were quantified using a Qubit 3.0 fluorometer, sized with a Bioanalyzer 2100, and then quantified again using the KAPA Library Quantification kit. Each immunoSEQ 96-well plate was sequenced on its own single-read 150-cycle Illumina NextSeq 550 flow cell. In the original analysis: Because the immunoSEQ output included only junctional sequences and no quality scores, the filtering could not be the same as the filtering used for full-length reads. Sequences were annotated with PyIR, a Python wrapper for IgBLAST v1.9, and V/J genes and CDR3 were assigned using IMGT germline references. Any read was removed if the V/J assignment was weak (E-value above 1e-6), the CDR3 was missing, or the read contained stop codons, out-of-frame junctions, or ambiguous translated residues. A V3J clonotype was defined by an identical inferred V gene, J gene, and CDR3 amino acid sequence. Percentage overlap between repertoires was calculated by dividing the number of shared unique clonotypes by the size of the smaller repertoire. RTK rarefaction, the Chao1 estimator, and Recon v2.1 estimates of unobserved clonotypes were used to assess repertoire richness. Generation probabilities were computed with OLGA for all TCRbeta clonotypes obtained by the gDNA method from several donors. TCRdb provides this immuneACCESS table in a form limited to in-frame rearrangements. Some clones are lacking; in checked studies, under half of them reflect an unresolved V gene, and why the rest are absent is not known. V, J and clone size are taken as reported in that table, and D and trimming were inferred from the DNA itself. Recorded for this sample are around 2,000,000 clones; 85% to 95% of them occurred a single time. The ten largest make up 1.7% of the sample.

For the CD8 naive samples, CD45RO-negative cells were positively selected for CCR7, yielding a CD45RA+CCR7+ population from which TemRA cells were excluded. The donors were healthy, HIV-negative adults who had no recently reported acute infections or vaccinations. All donors were Caucasian adults living in Nashville, Tennessee, USA. Blood was obtained by leukapheresis, after which PBMCs were separated by Ficoll-Histopaque density gradient centrifugation and cryopreserved in liquid nitrogen vapor phase. Purity and quantity of every magnetically sorted T cell population were checked by analytical flow cytometry. Each sorted fraction had its genomic DNA isolated and then quantified by UV absorbance on a Nanodrop 2000c.

The sequenced sample consisted of naive CD8+ T cells from PBMCs. Read against the paper, the sample's cell subset or site label means: CD45RA+CCR7+. This sequence originates from a man aged 18 to 30 in good health. Some clones in this sample may be carry-over from other donors' samples. The chain couples TRBV9 to TRBJ2-1; tentative D gene TRBD2, with 5 bases matching. The DNA is TGTGCCAGCAGCGTAGAACGGGATACCTACAATGAGCAGTTCTTC. Its coded protein is CASSVERDTYNEQFF.